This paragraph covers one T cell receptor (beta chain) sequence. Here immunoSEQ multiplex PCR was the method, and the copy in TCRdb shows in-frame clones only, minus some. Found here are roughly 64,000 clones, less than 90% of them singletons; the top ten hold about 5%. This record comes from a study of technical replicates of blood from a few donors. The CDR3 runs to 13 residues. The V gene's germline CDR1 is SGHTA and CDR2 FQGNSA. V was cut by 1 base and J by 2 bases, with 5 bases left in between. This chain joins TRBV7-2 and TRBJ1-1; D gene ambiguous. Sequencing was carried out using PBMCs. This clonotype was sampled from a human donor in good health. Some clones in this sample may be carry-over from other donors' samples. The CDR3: CASSLGANTEAFF. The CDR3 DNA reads TGTGCCAGCAGCTTAGGGGCCAACACTGAAGCTTTCTTT.